This entry lists 22 T cell receptor beta chains sequenced from one sample in a study of blood T cell repertoires in COVID-19. The assay was immunoSEQ multiplex PCR, and TCRdb's table has in-frame clones only and misses some. The sample contains about 220,000 clones, over 75% of which appear only once. The sequenced sample was peripheral blood. The source is a woman between 65 and 79 years old with COVID-19, enrolled during active disease.

This clone was picked up a small number of times. The genes are TRBV18 and TRBJ2-3; D is possibly TRBD1 (6 bases). CDR1 KGHSH and CDR2 LQKENI come from the germline V gene. This CDR3 is built from 13 residues. V shed 3 bases and J shed 4 bases, with 8 bases lying between them. The CDR3 reads CASSPGQPDTQYF. The CDR3 bases are TGTGCCAGCTCACCCGGACAGCCAGATACGCAGTATTTT.

This clone was detected once. The chain has TRBV14 and TRBJ1-6; no firm D call. The germline V gene has CDR1 SGHDN and CDR2 FVKESK. The V end lost 2 bases, the J end lost 0 bases, and 2 bases lay between the germline ends. CDR3 size: 14 residues. CDR3 nucleotide sequence: TGTGCCAGCAGCCAATACTCCTATAATTCACCCCTCCACTTT. Its translation: CASSQYSYNSPLHF.

The chain combines TRBV18 with TRBJ1-1; 7 nucleotides agree with TRBD1. The V gene's germline CDR1 is KGHSH and CDR2 LQKENI. The CDR3 has 15 amino acids. The junction had 5 bases not matched to a gene; V was cut back by 1 base and J by 3 bases. The CDR3 nucleotides are TGTGCCAGCTCACCACTGGTGACAGGGTACACTGAAGCTTTCTTT. Its translation: CASSPLVTGYTEAFF.

This chain joins TRBV19 and TRBJ2-1; a weak D match, TRBD2 (5 bases). This CDR3 contains 16 residues. The germline gives CDR1 LNHDA, CDR2 SQIVND (reference sequence). Deletions cut 5 bases from V and 3 bases from J, with 17 bases between. The CDR3 spells CASSPETGFRYNEQFF. The CDR3 region has the DNA TGTGCCAGTAGTCCGGAGACGGGGTTCCGCTACAATGAGCAGTTCTTC. The whole variable domain, filled in from reference TRBV19 and TRBJ2-1, reads DGGITQSPKYLFRKEGQNVTLSCEQNLNHDAMYWYRQDPGQGLRLIYYSQIVNDFQKGDIAEGYSVSREKKESFPLTVTSAQKNPTAFYLCASSPETGFRYNEQFFGPGTRLTVL.

The chain is built from TRBV7-2 and TRBJ2-5; 7 bases match TRBD2. The CDR3 length is 14 residues. Germline V lookup: CDR1 SGHTA, CDR2 FQGNSA. V gave up 3 bases and J gave up 4 bases; unmatched junction bases: 5. CDR3 in DNA: TGTGCCAGCAGCTTTTATGGGAGGGGAGAGACCCAGTACTTC. Translation: CASSFYGRGETQYF.

DNA of the CDR3: TGTGCCAGTAGTCCCACGACAGGGGTTGGGACTGAAGCTTTCTTT. Translating gives CASSPTTGVGTEAFF. The chain recombines TRBV19 with TRBJ1-1; TRBD1 matches 8 bases. Trimming took 5 bases from V and 5 from J; bases not matched to a gene: 10. Germline V CDR1 and CDR2: LNHDA, SQIVND (reference sequence). This CDR3 is 15 amino acids long.

The chain combines TRBV6-5 with TRBJ2-2; D possibly corresponds to TRBD1 (6 bases). The CDR3 has 12 amino acids. V lost 4 bases to trimming and J lost 9 bases, with 9 bases between them. CDR1 and CDR2 (germline): MNHEY, SVGAGI. DNA for the CDR3: TGTGCCAGCAGTTCTGGACAGTGGGAGCTGTTTTTT. Its protein product is CASSSGQWELFF.

This chain uses TRBV3-1 (or the pseudogene TRBV3-2) with TRBJ1-1, with D tentatively TRBD1 (5 bases). This CDR3 is 14 amino acids long. Germline CDR1 reads LGHDT; CDR2 reads YNNKEL (reference sequence). Trimming took 1 base from V and 5 from J, leaving 11 bases between them. CDR3 sequence: CASSQARGWTEAFF. The CDR3 nucleotides are TGTGCCAGCAGCCAAGCCCGGGGGTGGACTGAAGCTTTCTTT.

This chain links TRBV6-2 or TRBV6-3 with TRBJ1-2, with 7 bases that match TRBD1. The CDR3 length is 15 residues. With 2 bases clipped from V and 7 bases from J, the junction kept 10 bases outside the gene matches. In germline, CDR1 is MNHEY, CDR2 SVGEGT. Here the CDR3 reads CASSYDGTVKGGYTF. CDR3 DNA: TGTGCCAGCAGTTACGATGGGACAGTAAAAGGTGGCTACACCTTC.

This clone was counted once. The chain has TRBV19 and TRBJ2-5; 8 nucleotides align to TRBD2. CDR1 LNHDA and CDR2 SQIVND come from the germline V gene (reference sequence). After removal of 2 bases from V and 5 bases from J, the junction contained 7 bases not matched to a gene. CDR3 length equals 15 residues. The CDR3 DNA is TGTGCCAGTAGTATACCGGGGGGGCCGAGCGAGACCCAGTACTTC. Protein sequence: CASSIPGGPSETQYF.

The rearrangement joins TRBV2 to TRBJ2-4, with 8 bases identical to TRBD2. The CDR3 is 14 amino acids. CDR1 SNHLY and CDR2 FYNNEI come from the germline V gene. After removal of 9 bases from V and 7 bases from J, the junction contained 11 bases not matched to a gene. This CDR3 reads CASTSGLGGNIQYF. The CDR3 nucleotides read TGTGCCAGTACCTCGGGACTAGGAGGGAACATTCAGTACTTC.

This chain links TRBV5-4 with TRBJ2-7, with D perhaps TRBD1 (5 bases). Germline V CDR1 and CDR2: SGHNT, YYREEE (reference sequence). V lost 5 bases, J lost 5 bases, and 11 bases lay in between. CDR3 length equals 12 residues. CDR3 protein: CASSRYRNEQYF. CDR3 DNA: TGTGCCAGCAGTCGATACAGGAACGAGCAGTACTTC.

This chain links TRBV25-1 with TRBJ2-7; D unresolved. The length of the CDR3 is 15 residues. Trimming took off 0 bases at V and 0 bases at J, with 9 bases between the two ends. Germline V gene sequence: CDR1 MGHDK, CDR2 SYGVNS. In DNA, the CDR3 is TGTGCCAGCAGTGAATATTCCGGGTTCTCCTACGAGCAGTACTTC. It translates to CASSEYSGFSYEQYF.

As for this clone: The identical CDR3 is also encoded by other nucleotide sequences in the sample. This chain links TRBV6-2 or TRBV6-3 with TRBJ1-2; 9 bases match TRBD1. The CDR3 has 14 residues. Germline trimming cut 5 bases from V and 2 bases from J; bases unmatched to any gene: 3. The germline CDR1 and CDR2 sequences are MNHEY and SVGEGT. The CDR3 bases are TGTGCCAGCAGTCCCGGGACAGGGAACTATGGCTACACCTTC. Amino acid sequence: CASSPGTGNYGYTF.

The chain combines TRBV11-2 with TRBJ1-3, with unresolved D. The V gene lost 0 bases and the J gene lost 7 bases, with 7 bases spanning the gap. This CDR3 contains 13 residues. Germline lookup yields CDR1 SGHAT and CDR2 FQNNGV. This chain's CDR3 is CASSLEFRNTIYF. CDR3 DNA sequence: TGTGCCAGCAGCTTAGAGTTCCGGAACACCATATATTTT. Complete variable domain (other parts from reference TRBV11-2 and TRBJ1-3): EAGVAQSPRYKIIEKRQSVAFWCNPISGHATLYWYQQILGQGPKLLIQFQNNGVVDDSQLPKDRFSAERLKGVDSTLKIQPAKLEDSAVYLCASSLEFRNTIYFGEGSWLTVV.

CDR3 in DNA: TGTGCCAGCAGTCCCGTTTTTCTCCGGGGGACAGGGGACAATGAGCAGTTCTTC. Amino acids: CASSPVFLRGTGDNEQFF. This chain connects TRBV13 to TRBJ2-1; 10 bases line up with TRBD1. Germline V gene lookup returns CDR1 PRHDT and CDR2 FYEKMQ (reference sequence). V was pared by 6 bases and J by 5 bases, with 16 bases of the junction left unmatched. The CDR3 runs 18 residues.

CDR3 nucleotide sequence: TGCAGCGTTGACAGGGGATTCGGCGGCTACACCTTC. Protein product: CSVDRGFGGYTF. The chain uses TRBV29-1 and TRBJ1-2; tentative D call: TRBD1 (6 bases). Trimming took off 3 bases at V and 8 bases at J, with 13 bases between the two ends. This CDR3 region has 12 residues. The V gene's germline CDR1 is SQVTM and CDR2 ANQGSEA.

This chain joins TRBV15 and TRBJ1-6; D remains ambiguous. Germline CDR1 LNHNV, CDR2 YYDKDF (reference sequence). This CDR3 has 12 residues. V was shortened by 1 base and J by 9 bases, with 4 bases between the two germline ends. CDR3 DNA: TGTGCCACCAGCAGAGTGGCTTCACCCCTCCACTTT. Residues: CATSRVASPLHF.

The V and J genes are TRBV6-2 or TRBV6-3 and TRBJ2-2; TRBD1 might be the D (6 bases). This CDR3 has 16 amino acids. V lost 5 bases, J lost 3 bases, and 16 bases lay in between. Germline V gives CDR1 MNHEY, CDR2 SVGEGT. The CDR3 here is CASSPPGTYYTGELFF. In DNA form, the CDR3 reads TGTGCCAGCAGTCCGCCCGGGACATACTACACCGGGGAGCTGTTTTTT.

The chain carries TRBV7-9 and TRBJ1-4; a weak D match, TRBD1 (5 bases). Per the germline V gene, CDR1 is SEHNR and CDR2 is FQNEAQ (reference sequence). Trimming removed 1 base at V and 4 bases at J, with 10 bases between. CDR3 size: 15 residues. This CDR3 reads CASSLGQTDNEKLFF. CDR3 DNA sequence: TGTGCCAGCAGCTTAGGCCAGACAGATAATGAAAAACTGTTTTTT.

This rearrangement joins TRBV6-1 to TRBJ2-2; 11 nucleotides line up with TRBD1. Looked up from germline, CDR1 is MNHNS and CDR2 is SASEGT. V trimming: 5 bases; J trimming: 7 bases; junction bases outside the gene matches: 6. CDR3 length: 15 amino acids. CDR3 nucleotides: TGTGCCAGCAGTCTCCGGACAGGGGGCAGCGGGGAGCTGTTTTTT. Its protein is CASSLRTGGSGELFF.

This chain joins TRBV12-3 or TRBV12-4 and TRBJ1-5; the D is unclear. V was shortened by 8 bases and J by 0 bases, with 8 bases between the two germline ends. The CDR3 has 13 residues. The CDR3 nucleotides are TGTGCCAGCCTCCGGGATAGCAATCAGCCCCAGCATTTT. This encodes CASLRDSNQPQHF.